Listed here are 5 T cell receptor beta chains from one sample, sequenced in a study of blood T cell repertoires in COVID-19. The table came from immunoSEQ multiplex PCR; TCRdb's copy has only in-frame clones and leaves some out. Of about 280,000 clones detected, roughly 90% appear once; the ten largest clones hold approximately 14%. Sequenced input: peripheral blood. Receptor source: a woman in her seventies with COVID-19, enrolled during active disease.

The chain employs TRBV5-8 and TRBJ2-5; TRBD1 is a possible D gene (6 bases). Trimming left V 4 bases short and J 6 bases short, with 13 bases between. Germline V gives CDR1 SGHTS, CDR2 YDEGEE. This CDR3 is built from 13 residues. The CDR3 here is CASSNWTVKTQYF. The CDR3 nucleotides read TGTGCCAGCAGCAACTGGACAGTGAAGACCCAGTACTTC.

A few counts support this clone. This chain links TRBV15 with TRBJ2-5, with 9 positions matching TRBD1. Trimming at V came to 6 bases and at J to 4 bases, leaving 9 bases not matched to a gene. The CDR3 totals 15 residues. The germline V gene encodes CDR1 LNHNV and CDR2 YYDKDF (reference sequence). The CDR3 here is CATSPGQGMAETQYF. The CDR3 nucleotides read TGTGCCACCAGTCCCGGACAGGGGATGGCAGAGACCCAGTACTTC.

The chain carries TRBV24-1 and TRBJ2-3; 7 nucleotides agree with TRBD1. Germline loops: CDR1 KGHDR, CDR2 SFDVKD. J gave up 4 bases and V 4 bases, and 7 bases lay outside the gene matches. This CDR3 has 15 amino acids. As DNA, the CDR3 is TGTGCCACCAGTGACCCCACAGGGGCCGCAGATACGCAGTATTTT. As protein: CATSDPTGAADTQYF.

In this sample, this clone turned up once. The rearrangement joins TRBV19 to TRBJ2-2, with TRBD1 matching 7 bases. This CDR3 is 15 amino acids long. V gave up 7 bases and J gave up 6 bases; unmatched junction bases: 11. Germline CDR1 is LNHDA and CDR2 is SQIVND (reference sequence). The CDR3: CASITRQGTSGELFF. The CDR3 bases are TGTGCCAGTATCACCCGACAGGGAACCTCCGGGGAGCTGTTTTTT.

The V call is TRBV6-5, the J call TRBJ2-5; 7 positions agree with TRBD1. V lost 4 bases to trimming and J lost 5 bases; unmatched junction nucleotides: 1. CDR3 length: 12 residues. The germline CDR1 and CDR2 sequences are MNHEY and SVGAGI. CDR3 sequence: CASSFRGETQYF. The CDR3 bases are TGTGCCAGCAGTTTCAGGGGGGAGACCCAGTACTTC.